Shown below are 20 T cell receptor beta chains from a single sample sequenced in a study of blood T cell repertoires in COVID-19. The table came from immunoSEQ multiplex PCR; TCRdb's copy has only in-frame clones and leaves some out. There are about 330,000 clones in the sample; 86% occur only once, and 1.6% lies in the top ten. Sequenced: peripheral blood. All receptors come from a woman aged 50 to 60 with acute or convalescent COVID-19.

The chain recombines TRBV6-2 or TRBV6-3 with TRBJ2-1; 9 positions agree with TRBD2. Germline-derived CDR1 and CDR2 are MNHEY and SVGEGT. V lost 4 bases and J lost 2; bases outside the gene matches: 9. There are 17 residues in the CDR3. The CDR3, as DNA: TGTGCCAGCAGTTCCCCCCTTGCTAGCGGGACCTACAATGAGCAGTTCTTC. This codes for CASSSPLASGTYNEQFF.

The CDR3 region has the DNA TGTGCCTGGAGCCAAGGGGTCTCTGGTGAAAAACTGTTTTTT. Translation gives CAWSQGVSGEKLFF. This sequence joins TRBV30 and TRBJ1-4; possibly TRBD1 for D (5 bases). The germline CDR1 and CDR2 sequences are GTSNPN and SVGIG (reference sequence). The CDR3 is made up of 14 amino acids. Trimming removed 3 bases at V and 7 bases at J, with 15 bases between.

This chain connects TRBV7-2 to TRBJ1-1; unclear D gene. V lost 0 bases and J 7 bases, leaving 12 bases between the germline ends. CDR3 length: 14 residues. CDR1 is SGHTA, CDR2 FQGNSA, per germline. CDR3 bases: TGTGCCAGCAGCTTAGCTTGGAGGGTTGTTGAAGCTTTCTTT. Its translation: CASSLAWRVVEAFF.

The rearrangement uses TRBV4-2 and TRBJ2-7; 10 nucleotides line up with TRBD2. Germline CDR1 reads LGHNA; CDR2 reads YNFKEQ. The CDR3 has 16 amino acids. J lost 6 bases, V lost 0 bases, and 8 bases had no gene match. The CDR3, as DNA: TGTGCCAGCAGCCAAGATGTGGCTAGCGGGAGCGGCGAGCAGTACTTC. Translated: CASSQDVASGSGEQYF.

V and J are TRBV9 and TRBJ2-3; TRBD2 aligns across 13 bases. V lost 4 bases, J lost 1 base, and 9 bases stayed unmatched. The CDR3 length is 18 residues. Germline CDR1 reads SGDLS; CDR2 reads YYNGEE. The chain's CDR3 is CASSPRTSGRTGTDTQYF. DNA of the CDR3: TGTGCCAGCAGCCCACGGACTAGCGGGAGAACCGGCACAGATACGCAGTATTTT.

The chain is built from TRBV19 and TRBJ1-4; D might be TRBD1 (5 bases). The CDR3 consists of 16 residues. With 3 bases removed from V and 0 bases from J, the gap between germline ends came to 11 bases. CDR1 and CDR2 (germline): LNHDA, SQIVND (reference sequence). The CDR3 nucleotides are TGTGCCAGTAGTATGGGGGGGATTGCAACTAATGAAAAACTGTTTTTT. Translation: CASSMGGIATNEKLFF.

This rearrangement joins TRBV7-9 to TRBJ2-1, with a possible D match to TRBD1 (6 bases). Trimming took 1 base from V and 10 from J, leaving 17 bases between them. The CDR3 has 15 amino acids. CDR1 and CDR2 (germline): SEHNR, FQNEAQ (reference sequence). For the CDR3, the DNA is TGTGCCAGCAGCTTAGTATCCGGACAGCCTGGGGAGCAGTTCTTC. Encoded protein: CASSLVSGQPGEQFF.

The chain couples TRBV18 to TRBJ1-5; no firm D call. Trimming shortened V by 2 bases and J by 2 bases, and 13 bases separated the two germline ends. CDR3 length equals 16 residues. Germline-derived CDR1 and CDR2 are KGHSH and LQKENI. The CDR3 loop reads CASSPSGYKGNQPQHF. In DNA form, the CDR3 reads TGTGCCAGCTCACCAAGCGGCTATAAGGGCAATCAGCCCCAGCATTTT.

The sample holds one count of this clone. V gene TRBV9 combines with J gene TRBJ1-1; no definite D call. Trimming pared 0 bases from V and 4 bases from J, leaving 16 bases between. Germline values: CDR1 SGDLS, CDR2 YYNGEE. The CDR3 runs 16 residues. The CDR3 reads CASSVVVHGYGTEAFF. The DNA of the CDR3 is TGTGCCAGCAGCGTAGTGGTACACGGGTACGGCACTGAAGCTTTCTTT.

V and J are TRBV6-7 and TRBJ1-4; perhaps TRBD1 as D (6 bases). TRBV6-7 is given ORF status, its function remaining uncertain. V was shortened by 9 bases and J by 8 bases, with 16 bases between the two germline ends. The CDR3 is 13 amino acids. This CDR3 reads CARWGQQEEKLFF. The DNA of the CDR3 is TGTGCCAGGTGGGGACAACAAGAGGAAAAACTGTTTTTT.

The V and J genes are TRBV5-1 and TRBJ1-2; D gene uncertain. This CDR3 comprises 13 residues. Germline CDR1 and CDR2: SGHRS and YFSETQ. Trimming took off 4 bases at V and 1 base at J, with 8 bases between the two ends. The CDR3 nucleotides are TGCGCCAGCAGCCCTGGAGTTAACTATGGCTACACCTTC. It encodes CASSPGVNYGYTF.

The chain employs TRBV27 and TRBJ1-4; 7 bases fit TRBD1. J gave up 4 bases and V 0 bases, and 8 bases lay outside the gene matches. This CDR3 is 17 amino acids long. Germline assignment: CDR1 MNHEY and CDR2 SMNVEV (reference sequence). The CDR3: CASSLSSAQGYNEKLFF. The CDR3 region has the DNA TGTGCCAGCAGTTTATCGTCGGCACAGGGGTATAATGAAAAACTGTTTTTT.

The gene calls are TRBV24-1 and TRBJ2-5; TRBD1 is a possible D gene (5 bases). This CDR3 has 14 amino acids. Germline CDR1 KGHDR, CDR2 SFDVKD. Deletions cut 3 bases from V and 5 bases from J, with 12 bases between. DNA for the CDR3: TGTGCCACCAGTGATCCTCCGGACACGGAGACCCAGTACTTC. Encoded protein: CATSDPPDTETQYF.

This chain uses TRBV4-2 with TRBJ2-1; D is uncertain. Germline CDR1 is LGHNA and CDR2 is YNFKEQ. Trimming shortened V by 3 bases and J by 5 bases, and 8 bases separated the two germline ends. The CDR3 spans 13 residues. The CDR3 is CASSQALDNEQFF. The CDR3, as DNA: TGTGCCAGCAGCCAGGCCCTAGACAATGAGCAGTTCTTC.

The chain recombines TRBV28 with TRBJ2-4, with D possibly being TRBD2 (5 bases). Germline values: CDR1 MDHEN, CDR2 SYDVKM. The CDR3 covers 17 residues. Trimming stripped 3 bases from V and 1 base from J, with 16 bases between. The CDR3 DNA is TGTGCCAGCAGTTTCAGACAAGAAGGAGGCGCCAAAAACATTCAGTACTTC. Translating it yields CASSFRQEGGAKNIQYF.

This clone was picked up one time. The chain employs TRBV28 and TRBJ1-2; TRBD1 aligns across 12 bases. V lost 1 base, J lost 7 bases, and 7 bases stayed unmatched. From germline, CDR1 is MDHEN and CDR2 SYDVKM. The CDR3 is made up of 16 amino acids. The CDR3, as DNA: TGTGCCAGCAGTTTATTGGGACAGGGGGCATTGGGTGGCTACACCTTC. This encodes CASSLLGQGALGGYTF.

This clone was found a few times. The V call is TRBV2, the J call TRBJ1-6; no definite D call. CDR1 is SNHLY, CDR2 FYNNEI, per germline. With 4 bases removed from V and 7 bases from J, the gap between germline ends came to 11 bases. The CDR3 sequence is 14 residues long. CDR3 sequence reads: CASSVRGMNSPLHF. DNA for the CDR3: TGTGCCAGCAGTGTGCGAGGGATGAATTCACCCCTCCACTTT.

The V call is TRBV6-5, the J call TRBJ1-2, with D possibly matching TRBD1 (6 bases). V was cut by 5 bases and J by 7 bases, with 17 bases left in between. CDR1 and CDR2 (germline): MNHEY, SVGAGI. This CDR3 is built from 14 residues. The DNA for the CDR3 is TGTGCCAGCAGTCCAGACAGGTCACCCGGTGGCTACACCTTC. Translated: CASSPDRSPGGYTF.

V gene TRBV27 combines with J gene TRBJ1-5, with unresolved D. Trimming took 3 bases from V and 0 from J, leaving 6 bases between them. This CDR3 has 14 amino acids. Germline CDR1 and CDR2: MNHEY and SMNVEV (reference sequence). The CDR3 region is CASSLRDSNQPQHF. DNA for the CDR3: TGTGCCAGCAGTTTGAGGGATAGCAATCAGCCCCAGCATTTT.

The sample holds a few counts of this clone. The rearrangement joins TRBV4-1 to TRBJ1-2, with D unresolved. The CDR3 covers 15 residues. Germline V CDR1 and CDR2: MGHRA, YSYEKL. Trimming took off 0 bases at V and 1 base at J, with 9 bases between the two ends. As DNA, the CDR3 is TGCGCCAGCAGCCAAGAACAGCCCGGTAACTATGGCTACACCTTC. It codes for CASSQEQPGNYGYTF.